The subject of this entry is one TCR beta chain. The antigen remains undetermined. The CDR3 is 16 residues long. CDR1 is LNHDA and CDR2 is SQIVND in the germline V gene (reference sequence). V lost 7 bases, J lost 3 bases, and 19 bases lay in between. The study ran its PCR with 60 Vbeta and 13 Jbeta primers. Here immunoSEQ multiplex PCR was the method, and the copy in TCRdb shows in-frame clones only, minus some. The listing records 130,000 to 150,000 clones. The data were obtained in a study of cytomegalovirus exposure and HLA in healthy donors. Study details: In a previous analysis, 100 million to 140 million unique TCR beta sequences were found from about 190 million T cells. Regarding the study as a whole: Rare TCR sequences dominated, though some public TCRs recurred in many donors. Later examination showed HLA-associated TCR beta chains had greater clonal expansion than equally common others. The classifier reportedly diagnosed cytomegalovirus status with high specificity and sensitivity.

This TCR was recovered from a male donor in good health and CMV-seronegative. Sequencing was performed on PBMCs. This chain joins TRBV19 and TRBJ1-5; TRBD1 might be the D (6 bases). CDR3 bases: TGTGCCAGTACTCTAGGTAGGACAGACCACAATCAGCCCCAGCATTTT. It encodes CASTLGRTDHNQPQHF.